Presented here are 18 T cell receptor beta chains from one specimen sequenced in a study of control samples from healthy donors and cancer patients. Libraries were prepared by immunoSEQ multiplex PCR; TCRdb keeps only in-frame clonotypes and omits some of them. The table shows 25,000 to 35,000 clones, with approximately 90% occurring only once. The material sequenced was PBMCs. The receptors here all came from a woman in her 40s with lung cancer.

The CDR3 sequence: CASSPDTGKTEAFF. Here the CDR3 DNA reads TGTGCCAGCAGCCCAGACACAGGGAAAACTGAAGCTTTCTTT. The V and J genes are TRBV11-3 and TRBJ1-1, with D perhaps TRBD1 (6 bases). This CDR3 is 14 amino acids long. V lost 5 bases, J lost 5 bases, and 15 bases lay in between. Looked up from germline, CDR1 is SGHNT and CDR2 is YENEEA. Together with reference TRBV11-3 and TRBJ1-1, the CDR3 gives the full variable domain: EAGVVQSPRYKIIEKKQPVAFWCNPISGHNTLYWYLQNLGQGPELLIRYENEEAVDDSQLPKDRFSAERLKGVDSTLKIQPAELGDSAVYLCASSPDTGKTEAFFGQGTRLTVV.

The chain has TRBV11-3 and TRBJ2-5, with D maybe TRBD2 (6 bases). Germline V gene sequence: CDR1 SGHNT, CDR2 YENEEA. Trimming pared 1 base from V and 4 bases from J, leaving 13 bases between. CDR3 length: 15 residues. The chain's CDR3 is CASSLVGGLSETQYF. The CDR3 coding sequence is TGTGCCAGCAGCTTAGTCGGGGGATTGTCAGAGACCCAGTACTTC.

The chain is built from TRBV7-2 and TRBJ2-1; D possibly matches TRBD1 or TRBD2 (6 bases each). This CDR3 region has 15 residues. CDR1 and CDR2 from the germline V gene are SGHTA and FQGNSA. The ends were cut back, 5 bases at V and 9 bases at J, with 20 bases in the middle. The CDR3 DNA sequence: TGTGCCAGCAGCCAATCGGGGGTAGGGGGAGGTGAGCAGTTCTTC. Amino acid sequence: CASSQSGVGGGEQFF.

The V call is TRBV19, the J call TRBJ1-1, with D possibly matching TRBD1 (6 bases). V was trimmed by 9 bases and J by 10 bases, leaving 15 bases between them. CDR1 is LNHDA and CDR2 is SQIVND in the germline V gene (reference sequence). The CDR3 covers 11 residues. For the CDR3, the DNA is TGTGCCAGCACGGAAGCGGGGGCAGCTTTCTTT. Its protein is CASTEAGAAFF.

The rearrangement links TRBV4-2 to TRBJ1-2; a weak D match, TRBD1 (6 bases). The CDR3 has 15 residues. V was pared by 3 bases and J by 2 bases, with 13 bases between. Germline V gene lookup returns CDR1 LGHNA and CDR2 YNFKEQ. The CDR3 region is CASSQYTGTNYGYTF. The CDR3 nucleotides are TGTGCCAGCAGCCAGTATACCGGGACAAACTATGGCTACACCTTC.

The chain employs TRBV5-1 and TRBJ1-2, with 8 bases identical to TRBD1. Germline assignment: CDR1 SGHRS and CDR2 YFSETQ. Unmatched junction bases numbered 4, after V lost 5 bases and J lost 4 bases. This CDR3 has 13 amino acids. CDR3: CASSNGQGYGYTF. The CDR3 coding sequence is TGCGCCAGCAGTAACGGACAGGGCTATGGCTACACCTTC.

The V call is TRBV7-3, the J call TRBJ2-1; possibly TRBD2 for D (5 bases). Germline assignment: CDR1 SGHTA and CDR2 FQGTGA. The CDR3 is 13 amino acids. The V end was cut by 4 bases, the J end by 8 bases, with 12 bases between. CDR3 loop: CASSYGELDEQFF. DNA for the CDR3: TGTGCCAGCAGCTACGGGGAGTTGGATGAGCAGTTCTTC.

The CDR3 nucleotides read TGTGCCAGCTTCTCGGAACGGAGATTAAGCTCCTATAATTCACCCCTCCACTTT. Its protein product is CASFSERRLSSYNSPLHF. The chain recombines TRBV28 with TRBJ1-6; D not resolved. The CDR3 covers 18 residues. Trimming took 8 bases from V and 0 from J, leaving 20 bases between them. Germline assignment: CDR1 MDHEN and CDR2 SYDVKM.

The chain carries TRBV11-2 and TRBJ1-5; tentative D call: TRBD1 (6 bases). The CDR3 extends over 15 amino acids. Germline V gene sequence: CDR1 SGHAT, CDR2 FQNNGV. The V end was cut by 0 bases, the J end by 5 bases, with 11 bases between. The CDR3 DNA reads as TGTGCCAGCAGCTTAGATTCCAGGGGTGATCAGCCCCAGCATTTT. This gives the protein CASSLDSRGDQPQHF.

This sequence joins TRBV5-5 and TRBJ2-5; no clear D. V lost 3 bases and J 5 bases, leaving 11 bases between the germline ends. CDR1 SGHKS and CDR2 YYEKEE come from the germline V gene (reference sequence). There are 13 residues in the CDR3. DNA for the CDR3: TGTGCCAGCAGCTACTTGGACGGCGAGACCCAGTACTTC. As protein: CASSYLDGETQYF.

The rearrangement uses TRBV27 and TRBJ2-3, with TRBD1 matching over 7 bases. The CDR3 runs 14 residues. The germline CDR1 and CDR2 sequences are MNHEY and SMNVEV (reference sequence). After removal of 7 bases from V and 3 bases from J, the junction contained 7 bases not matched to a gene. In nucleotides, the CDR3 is TGTGCCAGCACCGACAGGGAAGTAACAGATACGCAGTATTTT. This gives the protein CASTDREVTDTQYF.

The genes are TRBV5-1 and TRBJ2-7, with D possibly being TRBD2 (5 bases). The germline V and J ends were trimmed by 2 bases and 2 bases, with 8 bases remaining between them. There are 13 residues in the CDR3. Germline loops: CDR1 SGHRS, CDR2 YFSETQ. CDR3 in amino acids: CASSLDGAYEQYF. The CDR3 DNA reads TGCGCCAGCAGCTTAGACGGGGCCTACGAGCAGTACTTC.

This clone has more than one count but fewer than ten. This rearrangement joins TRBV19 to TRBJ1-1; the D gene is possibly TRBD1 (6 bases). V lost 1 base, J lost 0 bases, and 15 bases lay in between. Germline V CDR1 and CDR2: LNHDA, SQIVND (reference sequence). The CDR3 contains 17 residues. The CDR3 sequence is CASSIGGGRQLNTEAFF. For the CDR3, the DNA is TGTGCCAGTAGTATAGGAGGGGGTCGGCAATTGAACACTGAAGCTTTCTTT. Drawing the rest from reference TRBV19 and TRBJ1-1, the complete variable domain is DGGITQSPKYLFRKEGQNVTLSCEQNLNHDAMYWYRQDPGQGLRLIYYSQIVNDFQKGDIAEGYSVSREKKESFPLTVTSAQKNPTAFYLCASSIGGGRQLNTEAFFGQGTRLTVV.

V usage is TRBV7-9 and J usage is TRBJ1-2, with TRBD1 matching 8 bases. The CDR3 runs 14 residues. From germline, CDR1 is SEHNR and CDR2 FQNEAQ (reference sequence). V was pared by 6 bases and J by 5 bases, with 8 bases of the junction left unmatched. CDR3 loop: CASSITGGRYGYTF. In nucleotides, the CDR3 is TGTGCCAGCAGTATTACAGGGGGTCGGTATGGCTACACCTTC.

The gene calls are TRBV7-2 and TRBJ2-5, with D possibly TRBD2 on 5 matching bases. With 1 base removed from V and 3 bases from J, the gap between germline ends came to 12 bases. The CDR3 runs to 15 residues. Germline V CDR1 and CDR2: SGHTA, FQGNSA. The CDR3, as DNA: TGTGCCAGCAGCTTAGGCAGTCGGCGGGAAGAGACCCAGTACTTC. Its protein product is CASSLGSRREETQYF.

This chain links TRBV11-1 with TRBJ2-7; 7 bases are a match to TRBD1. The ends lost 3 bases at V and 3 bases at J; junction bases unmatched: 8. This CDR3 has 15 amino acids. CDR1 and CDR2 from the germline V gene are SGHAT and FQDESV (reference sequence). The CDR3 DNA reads TGTGCCAGCAGCTTCTCGGGACAGATGTTCTACGAGCAGTACTTC. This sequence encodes CASSFSGQMFYEQYF.

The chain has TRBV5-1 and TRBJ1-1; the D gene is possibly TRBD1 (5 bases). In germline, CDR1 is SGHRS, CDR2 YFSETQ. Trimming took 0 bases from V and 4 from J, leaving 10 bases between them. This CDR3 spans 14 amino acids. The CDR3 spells CASSLVDIGTEAFF. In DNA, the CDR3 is TGCGCCAGCAGCTTGGTGGACATTGGCACTGAAGCTTTCTTT.

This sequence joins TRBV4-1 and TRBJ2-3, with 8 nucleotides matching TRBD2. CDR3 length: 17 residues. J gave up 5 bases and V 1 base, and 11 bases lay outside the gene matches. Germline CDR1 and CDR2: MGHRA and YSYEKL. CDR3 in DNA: TGCGCCAGCAGCCAAGTGGGAGCGGGGGCGCCTCGAGATACGCAGTATTTT. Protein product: CASSQVGAGAPRDTQYF.